The clone carrying this T cell receptor (beta chain) was seen many times. Its antigen is unidentified. The sample originates from a study of T-cell memory formation after mild COVID-19. Per the germline V gene, CDR1 is LGHNA and CDR2 is YSLEER. V lost 0 bases, J lost 3 bases, and 7 bases lay in between. The CDR3 is 14 residues long. Study observations and caveats: Day 15 to 85 contracting clones showed balanced CD4/CD8; later expanders leaned CD4+.

TCRdb independently ran MiXCR on the 5' RACE reads; one entry per CDR3 protein. This sample has approximately 290,000 distinct CDR3 sequences, with roughly a fifth found just once. The TCR sequence derives from a man between 18 and 35 years old who had mild COVID-19 (a few samples of this study predate the infection). Cell type and time point are not known. V is TRBV4-3 and J is TRBJ2-3; D remains unclear. The sample was PBMCs or a T cell subset sorted from them (not recorded which). CDR3 nucleotide sequence: TGCGCCAGCAGCCAAGATGTGGGTACAGATACGCAGTATTTT. It translates to CASSQDVGTDTQYF.